This is a list of T cell receptor beta chains from one sample in a study of cytomegalovirus exposure and HLA in healthy donors. TCRdb's copy holds only in-frame clones and misses some; the assay was immunoSEQ multiplex PCR. The table lists around 210,000 clones, 70% to 90% of them singletons. The source material was PBMCs. The origin of the receptors is a girl aged 2 to 9 in good health and CMV-seronegative. Each CDR3 is given with its conserved first and last residue. D genes are given only for firm matches. Where a row states a size, it is once, few, many or the class of an expanded clone; other rows omit it.

clone size: NA
J gene: TRBJ1-1
V gene: TRBV6-4
D gene: NA
CDR3 protein: CASKVRENTEAFF
CDR3 DNA: TGTGCCAGCAAAGTTCGGGAGAACACTGAAGCTTTCTTT

clone size: NA
J gene: TRBJ2-5
V gene: TRBV10-2
D gene: NA
CDR3 protein: CASSRGGGTGGQETQYF
CDR3 DNA: TGCGCCAGCAGTAGAGGGGGGGGTACAGGTGGGCAAGAGACCCAGTACTTC

clone size: NA
J gene: TRBJ1-2
V gene: TRBV18
D gene: NA
CDR3 protein: CASSPEPAGNYGYTF
CDR3 DNA: TGTGCCAGCTCACCGGAACCGGCGGGTAACTATGGCTACACCTTC

clone size: NA
J gene: TRBJ2-3
V gene: TRBV5-1
D gene: TRBD2
CDR3 protein: CASSSGLAGGVGTDTQYF
CDR3 DNA: TGCGCCAGCAGCTCAGGACTAGCGGGAGGGGTTGGCACAGATACGCAGTATTTT

clone size: NA
J gene: TRBJ1-5
V gene: TRBV19
D gene: NA
CDR3 protein: CASSPRQWNQPQHF
CDR3 DNA: TGTGCCAGTAGTCCAAGACAGTGGAATCAGCCCCAGCATTTT

clone size: NA
J gene: TRBJ2-7
V gene: TRBV11-2
D gene: TRBD1
CDR3 protein: CASSPRDRGIYEQYF
CDR3 DNA: TGTGCCAGCAGCCCCCGGGACAGGGGGATCTACGAGCAGTACTTC

clone size: NA
J gene: TRBJ1-2
V gene: TRBV6-1
D gene: TRBD1
CDR3 protein: CASIYGQAYGYTF
CDR3 DNA: TGTGCCAGCATCTATGGACAGGCCTATGGCTACACCTTC

clone size: NA
J gene: TRBJ2-7
V gene: TRBV29-1
D gene: TRBD2
CDR3 protein: CSVEDPHSGVFEQYF
CDR3 DNA: TGCAGCGTTGAAGATCCCCATAGCGGGGTCTTTGAGCAGTACTTC

clone size: NA
J gene: TRBJ2-7
V gene: TRBV30
D gene: TRBD1
CDR3 protein: CAWRARDRGMGEQYF
CDR3 DNA: TGTGCCTGGAGGGCCCGGGACAGGGGAATGGGCGAGCAGTACTTC

clone size: NA
J gene: TRBJ2-7
V gene: TRBV5-1
D gene: NA
CDR3 protein: CASSTTTGTGAYEQYF
CDR3 DNA: TGCGCCAGCAGCACAACGACAGGGACGGGGGCCTACGAGCAGTACTTC

clone size: NA
J gene: TRBJ2-1
V gene: TRBV5-1
D gene: NA
CDR3 protein: CASSPTSPDEQFF
CDR3 DNA: TGCGCCAGCAGCCCCACTAGTCCCGATGAGCAGTTCTTC

clone size: NA
J gene: TRBJ2-1
V gene: TRBV12-5
D gene: TRBD2
CDR3 protein: CASGLVFGDYTYNEQFF
CDR3 DNA: TGTGCTAGTGGTTTGGTTTTTGGGGACTACACCTACAATGAGCAGTTCTTC

clone size: NA
J gene: TRBJ2-7
V gene: TRBV6-1
D gene: NA
CDR3 protein: CASSAEVASYEQYF
CDR3 DNA: TGTGCCAGCAGTGCCGAGGTCGCCTCCTACGAGCAGTACTTC

clone size: NA
J gene: TRBJ1-1
V gene: TRBV6-1
D gene: NA
CDR3 protein: CASSVGPRGTEAFF
CDR3 DNA: TGTGCCAGCAGTGTAGGACCGAGAGGGACTGAAGCTTTCTTT

clone size: NA
J gene: TRBJ2-1
V gene: TRBV4-2
D gene: NA
CDR3 protein: CASSQVGLTSYNEQFF
CDR3 DNA: TGTGCCAGCAGCCAAGTGGGACTCACCTCCTACAATGAGCAGTTCTTC

clone size: once
J gene: TRBJ2-7
V gene: TRBV6-5
D gene: NA
CDR3 protein: CASSYSRGLSSYEQYF
CDR3 DNA: TGTGCCAGCAGTTACTCGCGGGGCCTGTCCTCCTACGAGCAGTACTTC

clone size: NA
J gene: TRBJ2-3
V gene: TRBV7-3
D gene: TRBD2
CDR3 protein: CASSPSSGGTDTQYF
CDR3 DNA: TGTGCCAGCAGCCCATCTAGCGGGGGTACAGATACGCAGTATTTT

clone size: NA
J gene: TRBJ1-2
V gene: TRBV5-4
D gene: NA
CDR3 protein: CASSFTANYGYTF
CDR3 DNA: TGTGCCAGCAGCTTTACAGCCAACTATGGCTACACCTTC

clone size: NA
J gene: TRBJ2-7
V gene: TRBV30
D gene: TRBD2
CDR3 protein: CAWSVRAGWRFEPLGEQYF
CDR3 DNA: TGTGCCTGGAGTGTACGAGCGGGGTGGAGATTCGAGCCCTTGGGGGAGCAGTACTTC

clone size: NA
J gene: TRBJ1-2
V gene: TRBV27
D gene: TRBD1
CDR3 protein: CASSSRGDRASIFWYGYTF
CDR3 DNA: TGTGCCAGCAGTTCGCGGGGGGACAGGGCCAGCATATTTTGGTATGGCTACACCTTC

clone size: NA
J gene: TRBJ2-7
V gene: TRBV11-2
D gene: NA
CDR3 protein: CASRSPGGINGRYEQYF
CDR3 DNA: TGTGCCAGCAGGTCCCCGGGGGGCATAAACGGCCGTTACGAGCAGTACTTC

clone size: NA
J gene: TRBJ2-7
V gene: TRBV7-2
D gene: NA
CDR3 protein: CASSLLGPAYEQYF
CDR3 DNA: TGTGCCAGCAGCTTACTAGGCCCAGCCTACGAGCAGTACTTC

clone size: NA
J gene: TRBJ1-4
V gene: TRBV6-1
D gene: TRBD1
CDR3 protein: CASSEGTGFTEKLFF
CDR3 DNA: TGTGCCAGCAGTGAGGGGACAGGGTTCACTGAAAAACTGTTTTTT

clone size: NA
J gene: TRBJ2-1
V gene: TRBV30
D gene: TRBD1
CDR3 protein: CAWSVRSLETGPYNEQFF
CDR3 DNA: TGTGCCTGGAGTGTAAGGTCGCTCGAGACAGGGCCCTACAATGAGCAGTTCTTC

clone size: NA
J gene: TRBJ1-2
V gene: TRBV5-5
D gene: NA
CDR3 protein: CASSLGGQLNGYTF
CDR3 DNA: TGTGCCAGCAGCTTGGGAGGACAGTTAAATGGCTACACCTTC

clone size: NA
J gene: TRBJ1-1
V gene: TRBV7-3
D gene: NA
CDR3 protein: CASSLWVGAEAFF
CDR3 DNA: TGTGCCAGCAGCTTGTGGGTGGGCGCTGAAGCTTTCTTT

clone size: NA
J gene: TRBJ2-3
V gene: TRBV4-1
D gene: TRBD2
CDR3 protein: CASSQGHGLAQKSTDTQYF
CDR3 DNA: TGCGCCAGCAGCCAAGGGCACGGACTAGCGCAAAAAAGCACAGATACGCAGTATTTT

clone size: few
J gene: TRBJ1-3
V gene: TRBV2
D gene: NA
CDR3 protein: CASSYSRDIPGNTIYF
CDR3 DNA: TGTGCCAGCAGCTACAGCCGGGACATACCAGGAAACACCATATATTTT

clone size: NA
J gene: TRBJ1-4
V gene: TRBV20-1
D gene: NA
CDR3 protein: CSAGGKGKLFF
CDR3 DNA: TGCAGTGCTGGGGGGAAAGGAAAACTGTTTTTT

clone size: NA
J gene: TRBJ2-7
V gene: TRBV7-8
D gene: TRBD2
CDR3 protein: CASSPQRGGRYEQYF
CDR3 DNA: TGTGCCAGCAGCCCCCAGCGGGGGGGCCGGTACGAGCAGTACTTC

clone size: NA
J gene: TRBJ2-5
V gene: TRBV6-5
D gene: TRBD2
CDR3 protein: CASSWGLADAGTQYF
CDR3 DNA: TGTGCCAGCAGTTGGGGACTAGCGGATGCGGGGACCCAGTACTTC

clone size: NA
J gene: TRBJ2-4
V gene: TRBV5-5
D gene: NA
CDR3 protein: CASSFGWETTKNIQYF
CDR3 DNA: TGTGCCAGCAGCTTTGGTTGGGAGACTACCAAAAACATTCAGTACTTC

clone size: NA
J gene: TRBJ1-2
V gene: TRBV13
D gene: TRBD1
CDR3 protein: CASSTQGGYGYTF
CDR3 DNA: TGTGCCAGCAGCACACAGGGGGGCTATGGCTACACCTTC

clone size: NA
J gene: TRBJ2-7
V gene: TRBV4-1
D gene: TRBD2
CDR3 protein: CASSQVVAGYEQYF
CDR3 DNA: TGCGCCAGCAGCCAAGTCGTAGCGGGGTACGAGCAGTACTTC

clone size: NA
J gene: TRBJ1-1
V gene: TRBV30
D gene: TRBD1
CDR3 protein: CAWSNNRGGLEAFF
CDR3 DNA: TGTGCCTGGAGTAATAACAGGGGAGGCCTTGAAGCTTTCTTT

clone size: NA
J gene: TRBJ1-2
V gene: TRBV5-1
D gene: TRBD1
CDR3 protein: CASSATGTATYGYTF
CDR3 DNA: TGCGCCAGCAGCGCAACCGGGACAGCTACCTATGGCTACACCTTC

clone size: once
J gene: TRBJ1-5
V gene: TRBV11-2
D gene: NA
CDR3 protein: CASSLDSGYSNQPQHF
CDR3 DNA: TGTGCCAGCAGCTTAGACAGCGGGTATAGCAATCAGCCCCAGCATTTT

clone size: NA
J gene: TRBJ2-7
V gene: TRBV6-1
D gene: TRBD1
CDR3 protein: CASGGQGGYEQYF
CDR3 DNA: TGTGCCAGCGGGGGACAGGGAGGCTACGAGCAGTACTTC

clone size: NA
J gene: TRBJ2-7
V gene: TRBV30
D gene: NA
CDR3 protein: CAWSVNYEQYF
CDR3 DNA: TGTGCCTGGAGTGTTAATTACGAGCAGTACTTC

clone size: NA
J gene: TRBJ2-3
V gene: TRBV30
D gene: TRBD1
CDR3 protein: CAWSPDRGFTDTQYF
CDR3 DNA: TGTGCCTGGAGTCCTGACAGGGGTTTCACAGATACGCAGTATTTT

clone size: NA
J gene: TRBJ1-1
V gene: TRBV2
D gene: NA
CDR3 protein: CASSVSDTEAFF
CDR3 DNA: TGTGCCAGCAGTGTCAGTGACACTGAAGCTTTCTTT

clone size: NA
J gene: TRBJ2-7
V gene: TRBV2
D gene: TRBD2
CDR3 protein: CASSEPQRGPFIEQYF
CDR3 DNA: TGTGCCAGCAGTGAACCCCAGCGGGGGCCCTTTATCGAGCAGTACTTC

clone size: NA
J gene: TRBJ2-7
V gene: TRBV28
D gene: NA
CDR3 protein: CASRRPDSYEQYF
CDR3 DNA: TGTGCCAGCAGGCGACCAGACAGCTACGAGCAGTACTTC

clone size: NA
J gene: TRBJ2-7
V gene: TRBV25-1
D gene: NA
CDR3 protein: CASSSAGSTYEQYF
CDR3 DNA: TGTGCCAGCAGCTCCGCGGGTAGCACCTACGAGCAGTACTTC

clone size: NA
J gene: TRBJ1-5
V gene: TRBV6-5
D gene: NA
CDR3 protein: CASSSAPSNQPQHF
CDR3 DNA: TGTGCCAGCAGTAGCGCACCCAGCAATCAGCCCCAGCATTTT

clone size: NA
J gene: TRBJ2-3
V gene: TRBV4-1
D gene: TRBD1
CDR3 protein: CASSQGAPGQSTDTQYF
CDR3 DNA: TGCGCCAGCAGCCAAGGCGCTCCGGGACAGAGCACAGATACGCAGTATTTT

clone size: NA
J gene: TRBJ2-7
V gene: TRBV30
D gene: NA
CDR3 protein: CAWSVKGVYEQYF
CDR3 DNA: TGTGCCTGGAGTGTGAAGGGGGTCTACGAGCAGTACTTC

clone size: NA
J gene: TRBJ1-5
V gene: TRBV5-4
D gene: NA
CDR3 protein: CASSDGRGQPQHF
CDR3 DNA: TGTGCCAGCAGCGACGGACGAGGGCAGCCCCAGCATTTT

clone size: NA
J gene: TRBJ2-7
V gene: TRBV25-1
D gene: NA
CDR3 protein: CASSVRGGSYEQYF
CDR3 DNA: TGTGCCAGCAGTGTCAGAGGGGGCTCCTACGAGCAGTACTTC

clone size: once
J gene: TRBJ2-5
V gene: TRBV6-5
D gene: TRBD1
CDR3 protein: CASSSPGQGGTQYF
CDR3 DNA: TGTGCCAGCAGTTCTCCGGGACAGGGGGGGACCCAGTACTTC

clone size: NA
J gene: TRBJ2-6
V gene: TRBV7-6
D gene: NA
CDR3 protein: CASSLPGSSGANVLTF
CDR3 DNA: TGTGCCAGCAGCTTACCGGGAAGTTCCGGGGCCAACGTCCTGACTTTC

clone size: NA
J gene: TRBJ1-5
V gene: TRBV2
D gene: NA
CDR3 protein: CASSVDFLRNQPQHF
CDR3 DNA: TGTGCCAGCAGCGTGGACTTTCTGAGGAATCAGCCCCAGCATTTT

clone size: once
J gene: TRBJ1-2
V gene: TRBV30
D gene: TRBD1
CDR3 protein: CAWSAGTGSGYTF
CDR3 DNA: TGTGCCTGGAGTGCAGGGACAGGGAGTGGCTACACCTTC